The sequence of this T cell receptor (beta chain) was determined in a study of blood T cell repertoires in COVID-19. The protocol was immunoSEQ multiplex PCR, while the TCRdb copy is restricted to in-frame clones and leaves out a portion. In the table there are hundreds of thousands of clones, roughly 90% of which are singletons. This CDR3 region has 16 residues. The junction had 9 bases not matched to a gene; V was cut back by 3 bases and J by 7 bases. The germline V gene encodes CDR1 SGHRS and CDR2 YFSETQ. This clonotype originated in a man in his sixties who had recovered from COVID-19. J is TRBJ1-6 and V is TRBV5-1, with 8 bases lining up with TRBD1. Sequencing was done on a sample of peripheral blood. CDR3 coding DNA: TGCGCCAGCAGCTGGGACAGGCCAGAAGGAAATTCACCCCTCCACTTT. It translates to CASSWDRPEGNSPLHF.